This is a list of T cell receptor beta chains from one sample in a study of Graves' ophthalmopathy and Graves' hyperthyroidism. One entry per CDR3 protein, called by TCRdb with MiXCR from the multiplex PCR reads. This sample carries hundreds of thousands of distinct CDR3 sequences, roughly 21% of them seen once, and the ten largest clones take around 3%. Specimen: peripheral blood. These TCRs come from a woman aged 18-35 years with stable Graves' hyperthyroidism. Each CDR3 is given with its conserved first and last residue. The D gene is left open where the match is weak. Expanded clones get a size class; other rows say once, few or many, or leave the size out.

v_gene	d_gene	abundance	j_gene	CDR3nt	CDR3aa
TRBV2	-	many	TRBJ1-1	TGTGCCAGCAGTGAAGGAGGCGCTGAAGCTTTCTTT	CASSEGGAEAFF
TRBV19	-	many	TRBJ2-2	TGTGCCAGTACCCCGACCAGGGGCACCGGGGAGCTGTTTTTT	CASTPTRGTGELFF
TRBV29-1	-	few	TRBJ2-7	TGCAGCGTTGTCGACGGAACCTACGAGCAGTACTTC	CSVVDGTYEQYF
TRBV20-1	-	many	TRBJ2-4	TGCAGTGCTAGAGATCCCGGGAGCGGTGACATTCAGTACTTC	CSARDPGSGDIQYF
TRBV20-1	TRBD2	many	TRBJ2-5	TGCAGTGCCAGCGGGAGTTATTTAGAGACCCAGTACTTC	CSASGSYLETQYF
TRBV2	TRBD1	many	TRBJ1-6	TGTGCCAGCAGTTTGGACAGGGAGAGTTTCTCCTATAATTCACCCCTCCACTTT	CASSLDRESFSYNSPLHF
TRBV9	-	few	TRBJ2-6	TGTGCCAGCAGCAAGACACCTCTTCACTCTGGGGCCAACGTCCTGACTTTC	CASSKTPLHSGANVLTF
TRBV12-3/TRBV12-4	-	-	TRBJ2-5	TGTGCCAGCAGTCCTTCCTCTAGGGACGGGACCCAGTACTTC	CASSPSSRDGTQYF
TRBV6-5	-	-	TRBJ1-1	TGTGCCAGCAGTTACACAGGCGAAGCTTTCTTT	CASSYTGEAFF
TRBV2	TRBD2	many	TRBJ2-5	TGTGCCAGCAGAATAGCGGGAGGCGTCGAGACCCAGTACTTC	CASRIAGGVETQYF
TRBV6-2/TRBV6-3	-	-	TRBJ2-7	TGTGCCAGCAGTTACTCGACGGAACGGGGAGCCTACGAGCAGTACTTC	CASSYSTERGAYEQYF
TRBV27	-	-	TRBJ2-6	TGTGCCAGCAGTTCCCCCCCGGCTTCTGTTCTTGGAGCCGGGGCCAACGTCCTGACTTTC	CASSSPPASVLGAGANVLTF
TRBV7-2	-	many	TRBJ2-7	TGTGCCAGCAGTACCAGTAGGGGGAAGGGGGAGCAGTACTTC	CASSTSRGKGEQYF
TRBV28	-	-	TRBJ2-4	TGTGCCAGCAGTTTAGGGTCAGGGTCTTTCATGTACATTCAGTACTTC	CASSLGSGSFMYIQYF
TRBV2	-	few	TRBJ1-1	TGTGCCACCAGAAATGGGGGATGGGACACTGAAGCTTTCTTT	CATRNGGWDTEAFF
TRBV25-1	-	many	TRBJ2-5	TGTGCCAGCAGTGGGTCGTCTCCACCAGTAGAGACCCAGTACTTC	CASSGSSPPVETQYF
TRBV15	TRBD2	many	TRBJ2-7	TGTGCCACCGGACTAGCGGCCGAATACGAGCAGTACTTC	CATGLAAEYEQYF
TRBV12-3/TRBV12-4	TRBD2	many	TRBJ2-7	TGTGCCAGCAGGTTTAGCGGGGGAAGCTCCTACGAGCAGTACTTC	CASRFSGGSSYEQYF
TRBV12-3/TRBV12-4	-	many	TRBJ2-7	TGTGCCAGCAGTTTTGGGGCTGCTTCCTACGAGCAGTACTTC	CASSFGAASYEQYF
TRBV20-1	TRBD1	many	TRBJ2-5	TGCAGTGCCAAAGGGGGGGACAGGGGGTACCAAGAGACCCAGTACTTC	CSAKGGDRGYQETQYF
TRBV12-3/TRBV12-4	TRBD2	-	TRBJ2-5	TGTGCCAGCAGGCCAACCGGGACTAGGAGTGAGACCCAGTACTTC	CASRPTGTRSETQYF
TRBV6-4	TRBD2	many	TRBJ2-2	TGTGCCAGCAACCGAGGACTAGCGGGAGGGAACACCGGGGAGCTGTTTTTT	CASNRGLAGGNTGELFF
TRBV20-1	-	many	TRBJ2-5	TGCAGTGCTAGACACACGTTAGCGTGGTTTGAGGAGACCCAGTACTTC	CSARHTLAWFEETQYF
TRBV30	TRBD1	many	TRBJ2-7	TGTGCCTGGAGGAGGACAGGGAATTACGAGCAGTACTTC	CAWRRTGNYEQYF
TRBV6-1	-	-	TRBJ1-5	TGTGCCAGCAGTGAAGAGTCTGCGGGAGGTCAGCCCCAGCATTTT	CASSEESAGGQPQHF
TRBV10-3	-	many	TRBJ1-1	TGTGCCATCAGTAGATCAACCGTTGGGGATCGGTCGGAAGCTTTCTTT	CAISRSTVGDRSEAFF
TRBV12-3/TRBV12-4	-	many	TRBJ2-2	TGTGCCAGCAGTTTTCGGGGGACAAACACCGGGGAGCTGTTTTTT	CASSFRGTNTGELFF
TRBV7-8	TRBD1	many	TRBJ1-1	TGTGCCAGCAGCTACGACAGGGGGCGAACTGAAGCTTTCTTT	CASSYDRGRTEAFF
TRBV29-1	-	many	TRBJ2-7	TGCAGCGTTGTCGACCAGCGAGAGCCTTACGAGCAGTACTTC	CSVVDQREPYEQYF
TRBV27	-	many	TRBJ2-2	TGTGCCAGCAGTTTATCCCGGGGATCGAACACCGGGGAGCTGTTTTTT	CASSLSRGSNTGELFF
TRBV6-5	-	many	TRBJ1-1	TGTGCCAGCAGTTACGCGGTAGGCACTGAAGCTTTCTTT	CASSYAVGTEAFF
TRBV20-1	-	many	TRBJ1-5	TGCAGTGCAATGAGATTGACAGGCAATCAGCCCCAGCATTTT	CSAMRLTGNQPQHF
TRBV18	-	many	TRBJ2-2	TGTGCCAGCTCACCAGTAGCGGAGGGCACCGGGGAGCTGTTTTTT	CASSPVAEGTGELFF
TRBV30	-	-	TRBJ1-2	TGTGCCTGGAGTGTACAAGGGGGTTACGGCTACACCTTC	CAWSVQGGYGYTF
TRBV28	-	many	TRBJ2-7	TGTGCCAGCAGTTTATACAGGGACGAGCAGTACTTC	CASSLYRDEQYF
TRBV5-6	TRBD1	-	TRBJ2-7	TGTGCCAGCAGCCACCGGGCCAGGGGGCGTGGGCAGTACTTC	CASSHRARGRGQYF
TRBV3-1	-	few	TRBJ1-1	TGTGCCAGCAGCCCCAACTACTACGGGTTCGGGGGAACTGAAGCTTTCTTT	CASSPNYYGFGGTEAFF
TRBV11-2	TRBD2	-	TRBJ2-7	TGTGCCAGCAGCCCTAGCGGGGGTAGGACCTACGAGCAGTACTTC	CASSPSGGRTYEQYF
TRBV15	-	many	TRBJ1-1	TGTGCCACCAGCAGAGAGGGCCCCTGGAAAGCGAACACTGAAGCTTTCTTT	CATSREGPWKANTEAFF
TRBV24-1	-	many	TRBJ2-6	TGTGCCACCAGGGACAGTTACTCTGGGGCCAACGTCCTGACTTTC	CATRDSYSGANVLTF
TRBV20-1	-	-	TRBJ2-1	TGCAGTGCTAGGGGCCCGGCAGGCTCCTACAATGAGCAGTTCTTC	CSARGPAGSYNEQFF
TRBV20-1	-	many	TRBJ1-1	TGCAGTGCTAGGGGGGGACCTGCTTTCTTT	CSARGGPAFF
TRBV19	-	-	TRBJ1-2	TGTGCCAGTCGGACAATAAATGTCCAGGGCTACACCTTC	CASRTINVQGYTF
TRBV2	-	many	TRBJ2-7	TGTGCCAGCAGTGGGGAACCTAGGGTTGGCACCTACGAGCAGTACTTC	CASSGEPRVGTYEQYF
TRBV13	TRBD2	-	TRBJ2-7	TGTGCCAGCAGCAACAGCCCGGGACTAGCTGCATACGAGCAGTACTTC	CASSNSPGLAAYEQYF
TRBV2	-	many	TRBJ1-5	TGTGCCAGCAAGCTAGGGGGGGGAAAAAAGCCCCAGCATTTT	CASKLGGGKKPQHF
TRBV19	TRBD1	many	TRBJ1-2	TGTGCCACCGGGGGATATTTCAGGGGGCAAGGCTACACCTTC	CATGGYFRGQGYTF
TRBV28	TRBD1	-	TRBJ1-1	TGTGCCAGCAGTCTTACTGCGACAGGGGGCTTTGAAGCTTTCTTT	CASSLTATGGFEAFF
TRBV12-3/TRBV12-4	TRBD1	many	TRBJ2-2	TGTGCCAGCAGCCTGACAGGGGGACCCGGGGAGCTGTTTTTT	CASSLTGGPGELFF
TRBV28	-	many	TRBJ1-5	TGTGCCAGCAGTTTGTTAAGTCAGGGCAATCAGCCCCAGCATTTT	CASSLLSQGNQPQHF
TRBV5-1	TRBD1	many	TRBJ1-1	TGTGCCAGCAGCTTAGTGGGACAGATGAACACTGAAGCTTTCTTT	CASSLVGQMNTEAFF
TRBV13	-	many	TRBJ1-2	TGTGCCAGCAGCTTAGCAGGGGCTCGCCCCGATGGCTACACCTTC	CASSLAGARPDGYTF
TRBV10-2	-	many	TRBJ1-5	TGCGCCAGCAGTGAGAACGGGGAGGGTCAGCCCCAGCATTTT	CASSENGEGQPQHF
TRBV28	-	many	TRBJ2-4	TGTGCCAGCAGTCCACTCGGTACCTCGGTGAGCGTTAAGTACTTC	CASSPLGTSVSVKYF